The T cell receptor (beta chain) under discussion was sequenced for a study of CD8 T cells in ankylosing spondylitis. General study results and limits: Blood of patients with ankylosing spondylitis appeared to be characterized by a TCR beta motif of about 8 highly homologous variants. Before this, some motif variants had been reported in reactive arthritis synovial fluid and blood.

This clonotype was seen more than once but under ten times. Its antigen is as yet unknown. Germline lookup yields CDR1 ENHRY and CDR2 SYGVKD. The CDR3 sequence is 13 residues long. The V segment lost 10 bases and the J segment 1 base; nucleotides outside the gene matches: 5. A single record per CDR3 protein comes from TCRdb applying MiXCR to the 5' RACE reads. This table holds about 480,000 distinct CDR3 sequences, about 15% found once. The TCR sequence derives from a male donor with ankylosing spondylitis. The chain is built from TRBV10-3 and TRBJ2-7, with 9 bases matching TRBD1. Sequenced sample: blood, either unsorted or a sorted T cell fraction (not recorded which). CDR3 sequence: CATLGTGSYEQYF. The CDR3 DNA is TGTGCCACCCTCGGGACAGGGTCCTACGAGCAGTACTTC.